This T cell receptor (beta chain) was captured in a study of cytomegalovirus exposure and HLA in healthy donors. Study-level results: The classifier reportedly diagnosed cytomegalovirus status with high specificity and sensitivity.

Use of 60 Vbeta and 13 Jbeta primers characterized the PCR. This table comes from immunoSEQ multiplex PCR, and its TCRdb copy is limited to in-frame clones, with some not included. The sample shows about 150,000 clones, less than 90% of them seen only once. The sample holds a few counts of this clone. The antigen is unknown. The CDR3 covers 14 residues. Germline lookup yields CDR1 SGHTA and CDR2 FQGTGA. The specimen sequenced was PBMCs. J is TRBJ2-5 and V is TRBV7-3; TRBD1 might be the D (7 bases). The J call is uncertain, as TRBJ2-7 better fits the DNA end. The receptor was derived from a man aged 18 to 29 in good health and CMV-seronegative. The CDR3 loop is CASSPQGGPYEQYF. CDR3 coding DNA: TGTGCCAGCAGCCCTCAGGGGGGTCCCTACGAGCAGTACTTC.